The rows below give T cell receptor beta chains drawn from one sample of a study of T cells in Graves' hyperthyroidism and ophthalmopathy. A single record per CDR3 protein comes from TCRdb applying MiXCR to the multiplex PCR reads. The table records around 300,000 distinct CDR3 sequences, less than 20% of them present only once. The sample taken for sequencing was blood. The receptors shown here come from a man in his forties or fifties with Graves' ophthalmopathy. The CDR3 runs from the conserved cysteine through the conserved F or W. D genes are given only for firm matches. Clone size is stated in some rows and not others, as once, few, many or a class when expanded.

J | V | size | D | DNA | CDR3
TRBJ2-7 | TRBV27 | few | - | TGTGCCAGCAGTTTATCGGCGGAAGGGGACTCCTACGAGCAGTACTTC | CASSLSAEGDSYEQYF
TRBJ2-5 | TRBV3-1 | many | - | TGTGCCAGCAGCCAATTGGCGGAGACCCAGTACTTC | CASSQLAETQYF
TRBJ1-5 | TRBV6-2/TRBV6-3 | many | TRBD1 | TGTGCCAGCAGGCCCCTTGCCTCGACAGGGGGTCAGCCCCAGCATTTT | CASRPLASTGGQPQHF
TRBJ2-5 | TRBV28 | many | - | TGTGCCAGCAGCTCGACATCGTCAATTCGAGAGACCCAGTACTTC | CASSSTSSIRETQYF
TRBJ2-4 | TRBV6-8 | - | - | TGTGCCAGCAAAGAACAGGGGGGGGGAAACATTCAGTACTTC | CASKEQGGGNIQYF
TRBJ2-1 | TRBV24-1 | many | - | TGTGCCACCAGTGATTTGTCTGGGACTCGGGCAAATGAGCAGTTCTTC | CATSDLSGTRANEQFF
TRBJ2-1 | TRBV27 | many | TRBD2 | TGTGCCAGCAGTTCACTAGCGGGAAGCGTCAATGAGCAGTTCTTC | CASSSLAGSVNEQFF
TRBJ2-5 | TRBV20-1 | many | - | TGCAGTGCTAGAGAGGCAGATTGGGGGGAGAGGGAGACCCAGTACTTC | CSAREADWGERETQYF
TRBJ2-7 | TRBV29-1 | few | - | TGCAGCGTGGGAGACAGTGGTTCCTACGAGCAGTACTTC | CSVGDSGSYEQYF
TRBJ1-4 | TRBV25-1 | - | TRBD1 | TGTGCCAGCAGTGATGGCGGGACAGCGATTGCAACTAATGAAAAACTGTTTTTT | CASSDGGTAIATNEKLFF
TRBJ1-5 | TRBV4-2 | - | - | TGTGCCAGCAGCCAAGACGGGGGGGGGACCAATTATCAGCCCCAGCATTTT | CASSQDGGGTNYQPQHF
TRBJ2-7 | TRBV10-3 | many | TRBD2 | TGTGCCATCAGCTTAGCGGGAGGCGGTTCCTACGAGCAGTACTTC | CAISLAGGGSYEQYF
TRBJ2-1 | TRBV20-1 | many | TRBD2 | TGCAGTGCTAGCACCGATAGCGGGAGGGTTCCCAGGGTCAAGCAGTTCTTC | CSASTDSGRVPRVKQFF
TRBJ2-3 | TRBV5-1 | many | TRBD2 | TGCGCCAGCAGCTTGAGCGGGAGGGCCTCAGATACGCAGTATTTT | CASSLSGRASDTQYF
TRBJ1-5 | TRBV5-1 | - | - | TGCGCCAGCAGCTTGGCCAAACGGGTGACACGGACAGAAAACAATCAGCCCCAGCATTTT | CASSLAKRVTRTENNQPQHF
TRBJ2-1 | TRBV7-9 | - | TRBD2 | TGTGCCAGCAGCTTAACCGGACTAGCGCCCAACTACAATGAGCAGTTCTTC | CASSLTGLAPNYNEQFF
TRBJ2-1 | TRBV12-3/TRBV12-4 | many | - | TGTGCCAGCAGGCCTCTTGTCTCCGGGAATGAGCAGTTCTTC | CASRPLVSGNEQFF
TRBJ2-1 | TRBV6-1 | - | TRBD1 | TGTGCCAGCAGGACTTTCCGGGACAGGGGTGAAAATGAGCAGTTCTTC | CASRTFRDRGENEQFF
TRBJ2-7 | TRBV11-2 | many | - | TGTGCCAGCAGCTTACCGTGGGGGTACGAGCAGTACTTC | CASSLPWGYEQYF
TRBJ2-2 | TRBV7-3 | - | TRBD2 | TGTGCCAGCAGCTTAAATAGCGGGAGGAGCACCAGGGAGCTGTTTTTT | CASSLNSGRSTRELFF
TRBJ1-1 | TRBV5-5 | few | TRBD1 | TGTGCCAGCAGCCTGACAGGGGCCAGGAACACTGAAGCTTTCTTT | CASSLTGARNTEAFF
TRBJ2-7 | TRBV20-1 | many | - | TGCAGTGCTAGAGCTAACTACGAGCAGTACTTC | CSARANYEQYF
TRBJ2-1 | TRBV7-2 | many | TRBD2 | TGTGCCAGCAGCTTAGAGGGACTAGCAGACAATGAGCAGTTCTTC | CASSLEGLADNEQFF
TRBJ1-1 | TRBV3-1 | - | - | TGTGCCACCAGCCGACGTAATCGAAGGGCTTTCTTT | CATSRRNRRAFF
TRBJ2-2 | TRBV6-1 | once | TRBD1 | TGTGCCAACAGTATGACAGGGTCCGGGGAGCTGTTTTTT | CANSMTGSGELFF
TRBJ2-1 | TRBV27 | - | TRBD2 | TGTGCCAGCAGTACGAGAGGCACTAGCGGGACAAATGAGCAGTTCTTC | CASSTRGTSGTNEQFF
TRBJ2-1 | TRBV2 | many | TRBD2 | TGTGCCAGCAGTGAAATTTTAGGACTAGCGGGAGGAAATGAGCAGTTCTTC | CASSEILGLAGGNEQFF
TRBJ2-7 | TRBV6-1 | few | TRBD2 | TGTGCCAGCAGGGGACTAGCGGGAGGAAACGAGCAGTACTTC | CASRGLAGGNEQYF
TRBJ2-7 | TRBV6-1 | few | TRBD2 | TGTGCCAGCAACCTCGCGGGGGAGTACGAGCAGTACTTC | CASNLAGEYEQYF
TRBJ2-1 | TRBV3-1 | many | TRBD2 | TGTGCCAGCAGCCAAGACGTAGCGGGAGCCAATGAGCAGTTCTTC | CASSQDVAGANEQFF
TRBJ2-1 | TRBV28 | many | TRBD1 | TGCGCCAGCAGCTTGACAGGGGGAAATGAGCAGTTCTTC | CASSLTGGNEQFF
TRBJ2-7 | TRBV11-3 | many | TRBD1 | TGTGCCAGCAGCGACTCGACAGGGAACTACGAGCAGTACTTC | CASSDSTGNYEQYF
TRBJ1-1 | TRBV12-3/TRBV12-4 | - | - | TGTGCCAGCACCCCGCGAAAGGGGAACACTGAAGCTTTCTTT | CASTPRKGNTEAFF